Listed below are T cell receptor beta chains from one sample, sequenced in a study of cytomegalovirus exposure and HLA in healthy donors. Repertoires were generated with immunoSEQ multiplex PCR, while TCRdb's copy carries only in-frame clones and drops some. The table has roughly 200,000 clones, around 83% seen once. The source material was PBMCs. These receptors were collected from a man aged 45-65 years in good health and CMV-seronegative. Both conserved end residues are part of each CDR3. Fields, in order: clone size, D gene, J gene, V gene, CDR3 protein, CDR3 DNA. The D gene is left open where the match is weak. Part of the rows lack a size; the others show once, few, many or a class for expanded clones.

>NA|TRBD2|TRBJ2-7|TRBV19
CASTPPGGNRVYEQYF
TGTGCCAGTACCCCCCCGGGGGGTAATCGAGTCTACGAGCAGTACTTC
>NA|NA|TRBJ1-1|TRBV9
CASSVQGGLNTEAFF
TGTGCCAGCAGCGTACAGGGAGGGTTGAACACTGAAGCTTTCTTT
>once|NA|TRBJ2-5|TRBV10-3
CAISERTGTHVGTQYF
TGTGCCATCAGTGAGCGAACCGGGACTCACGTCGGGACCCAGTACTTC
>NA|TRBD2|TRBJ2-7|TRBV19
CASSIGGRAGEQYF
TGTGCCAGTAGTATCGGCGGGAGGGCCGGCGAGCAGTACTTC
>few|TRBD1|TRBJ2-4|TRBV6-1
CASNGQVLAKNIQYF
TGTGCCAGCAACGGACAGGTCCTAGCCAAAAACATTCAGTACTTC
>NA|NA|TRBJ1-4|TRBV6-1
CASSGRVRAPNEKLFF
TGTGCCAGCAGTGGACGAGTCAGGGCCCCTAATGAAAAACTGTTTTTT
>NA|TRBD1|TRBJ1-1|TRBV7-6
CASSLAGTGEAFF
TGTGCCAGCAGCTTAGCTGGGACAGGGGAAGCTTTCTTT
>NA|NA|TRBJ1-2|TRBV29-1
CSVEGAARYGYTF
TGCAGCGTTGAAGGGGCAGCACGCTATGGCTACACCTTC
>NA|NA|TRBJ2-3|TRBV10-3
CAISFLGTDTQYF
TGTGCCATCAGCTTTCTAGGAACAGATACGCAGTATTTT
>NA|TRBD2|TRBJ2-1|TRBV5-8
CASSGYRGGDYNEQFF
TGTGCCAGCAGCGGGTACCGGGGGGGCGACTACAATGAGCAGTTCTTC
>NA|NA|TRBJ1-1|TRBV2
CASSTDTEAFF
TGTGCCAGCTCAACGGACACTGAAGCTTTCTTT
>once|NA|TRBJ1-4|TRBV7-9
CASSLPNHSRRNEKLFF
TGTGCCAGCAGCCTTCCCAACCACAGCCGACGAAATGAAAAACTGTTTTTT
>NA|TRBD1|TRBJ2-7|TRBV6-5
CASTGGTGGYEQYF
TGTGCCAGCACCGGGGGGACAGGGGGGTACGAGCAGTACTTC
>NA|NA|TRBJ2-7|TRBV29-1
CSVLLYNEQYF
TGCAGCGTTCTCTTATACAACGAGCAGTACTTC
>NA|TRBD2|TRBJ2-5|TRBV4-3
CASSQDLAGGPGRETQYF
TGCGCCAGCAGCCAAGATCTAGCGGGGGGCCCGGGGCGGGAGACCCAGTACTTC
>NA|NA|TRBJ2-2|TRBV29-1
CSAGQNTGELFF
TGCAGCGCGGGACAGAACACCGGGGAGCTGTTTTTT
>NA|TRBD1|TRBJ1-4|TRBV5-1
CASSTWTGQNEKLFF
TGCGCCAGCAGCACTTGGACAGGGCAGAATGAAAAACTGTTTTTT
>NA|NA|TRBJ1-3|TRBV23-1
CASSPRDGYSSGNTIYF
TGCGCCAGCAGTCCCCGCGACGGGTATTCGTCTGGAAACACCATATATTTT
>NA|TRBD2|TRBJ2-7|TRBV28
CASNPGGTSGENEQYF
TGTGCCAGCAACCCCGGGGGGACTAGCGGGGAGAACGAGCAGTACTTC
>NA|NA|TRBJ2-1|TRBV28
CASSFSLSARYNEQFF
TGTGCCAGCAGTTTCTCTCTGTCGGCTAGGTACAATGAGCAGTTCTTC
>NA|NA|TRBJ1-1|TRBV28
CASSSGDSTEAFF
TGTGCCAGCAGTTCCGGGGATAGCACTGAAGCTTTCTTT
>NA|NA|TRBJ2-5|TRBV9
CSSSVGGGQGYQETQYF
TGTTCCAGCAGCGTTGGCGGGGGCCAGGGGTACCAAGAGACCCAGTACTTC
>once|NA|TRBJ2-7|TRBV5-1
CASSLNGQSYEQYF
TGCGCCAGCAGCTTGAACGGACAATCCTACGAGCAGTACTTC
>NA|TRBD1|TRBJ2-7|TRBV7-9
CASSFGTATPYEQYF
TGTGCCAGCAGCTTTGGGACAGCAACCCCCTACGAGCAGTACTTC
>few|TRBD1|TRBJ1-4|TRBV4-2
CASSQELGAGGREKLFF
TGTGCCAGCAGCCAAGAGTTGGGGGCAGGGGGCCGGGAAAAACTGTTTTTT
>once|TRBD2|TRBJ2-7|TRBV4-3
CASSQDPGLAGAYEQYF
TGCGCCAGCAGCCAAGATCCCGGACTAGCGGGAGCCTACGAGCAGTACTTC
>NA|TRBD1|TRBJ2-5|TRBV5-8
CASSSRQGGRGTQYF
TGTGCCAGCAGCTCGCGACAGGGGGGAAGAGGGACCCAGTACTTC
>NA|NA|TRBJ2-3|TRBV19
CASSILSGTDTQYF
TGTGCCAGTAGTATACTCTCGGGAACAGATACGCAGTATTTT
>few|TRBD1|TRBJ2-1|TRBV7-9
CASSSGTGYYEQFF
TGTGCCAGCAGCTCAGGGACAGGGTACTATGAGCAGTTCTTC
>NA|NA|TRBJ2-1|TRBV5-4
CASSLGPGSSYNEQFF
TGTGCCAGCAGCTTGGGGCCCGGGAGCTCCTACAATGAGCAGTTCTTC
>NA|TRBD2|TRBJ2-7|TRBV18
CASLGQRPGTSQYEQYF
TGTGCCAGCTTAGGACAGCGCCCCGGGACTAGTCAATACGAGCAGTACTTC
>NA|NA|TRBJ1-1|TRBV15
CATSAYLDSEAFF
TGTGCCACCAGCGCCTACCTAGACTCTGAAGCTTTCTTT
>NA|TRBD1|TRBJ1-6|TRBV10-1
CASTIPGQGTSPLHF
TGCGCCAGCACCATACCGGGACAGGGGACCTCACCCCTCCACTTT
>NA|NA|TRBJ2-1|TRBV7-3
CASTLDREQFF
TGTGCCAGCACCCTAGACAGGGAGCAGTTCTTC
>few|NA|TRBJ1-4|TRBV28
CASGGSREKLFF
TGTGCCAGCGGGGGGAGTCGAGAAAAACTGTTTTTT
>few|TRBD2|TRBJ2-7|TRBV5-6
CASSLGSGLAGVEQYF
TGTGCCAGCAGCCTAGGCTCCGGACTAGCGGGAGTAGAGCAGTACTTC
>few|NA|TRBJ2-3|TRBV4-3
CASSQDVSPFSTDTQYF
TGCGCCAGCAGCCAAGATGTATCCCCCTTTAGCACAGATACGCAGTATTTT
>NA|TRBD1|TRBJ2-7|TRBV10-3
CAITTGQGGDEQYF
TGTGCCATCACCACGGGACAGGGCGGCGACGAGCAGTACTTC
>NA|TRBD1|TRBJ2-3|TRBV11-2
CASSRNNRGRKTDTQYF
TGTGCCAGCAGCCGAAACAACAGGGGGCGAAAAACAGATACGCAGTATTTT
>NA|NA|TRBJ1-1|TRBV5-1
CASSGKLSTEAFF
TGCGCCAGCAGCGGTAAACTGAGCACTGAAGCTTTCTTT
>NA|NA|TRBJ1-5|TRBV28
CASSSRRGTQNQPQHF
TGTGCCAGCAGCAGCCGACGCGGAACCCAAAATCAGCCCCAGCATTTT
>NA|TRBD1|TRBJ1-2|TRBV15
CATGTGGRLYGYTF
TGTGCCACGGGGACAGGGGGTAGACTCTATGGCTACACCTTC
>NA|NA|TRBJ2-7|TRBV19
CASTSGSPYEQYF
TGTGCCAGTACCAGCGGCAGCCCCTACGAGCAGTACTTC
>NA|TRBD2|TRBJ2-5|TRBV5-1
CASSRSGRRETQYF
TGCGCCAGCAGCCGTAGCGGGAGGCGAGAGACCCAGTACTTC
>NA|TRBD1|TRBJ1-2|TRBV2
CASRSTGNGYGYTF
TGTGCCAGCAGATCGACAGGGAACGGCTATGGCTACACCTTC
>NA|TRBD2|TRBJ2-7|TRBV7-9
CASSLDPGLANYEQYF
TGTGCCAGCAGCTTAGATCCGGGACTAGCGAACTACGAGCAGTACTTC
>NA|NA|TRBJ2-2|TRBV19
CASSPHKTDTGELFF
TGTGCCAGTAGTCCACATAAGACAGATACCGGGGAGCTGTTTTTT
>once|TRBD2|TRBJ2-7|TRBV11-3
CASSFRAGGSYEQYF
TGTGCCAGCAGCTTCCGAGCGGGAGGCTCCTACGAGCAGTACTTC
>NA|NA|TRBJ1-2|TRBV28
CASSLETPRVYTF
TGTGCCAGCAGTTTAGAAACGCCCCGGGTCTACACCTTC
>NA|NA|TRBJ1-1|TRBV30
CAWRPDRTKNTEAFF
TGTGCCTGGAGGCCCGACAGGACGAAGAACACTGAAGCTTTCTTT
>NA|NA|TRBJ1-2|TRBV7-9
CASSLRGHNRNYGYTF
TGTGCCAGCAGCTTAAGGGGCCATAACCGAAACTATGGCTACACCTTC
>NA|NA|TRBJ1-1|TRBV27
CASSSRGGQFEAFF
TGTGCCAGCAGCTCCCGGGGTGGCCAGTTTGAAGCTTTCTTT
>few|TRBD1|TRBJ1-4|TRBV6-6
CASSYSRQGNNEKLFF
TGTGCCAGCAGTTACTCCCGACAGGGCAATAATGAAAAACTGTTTTTT
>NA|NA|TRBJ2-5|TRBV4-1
CASSKNYGSSTLQETQYF
TGCGCCAGCAGTAAAAATTACGGGTCTTCAACCCTACAAGAGACCCAGTACTTC
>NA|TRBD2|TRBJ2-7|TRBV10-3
CAITASDAGTSGSSVPYEQYF
TGTGCCATCACCGCTTCGGACGCCGGGACTAGCGGGAGTTCAGTCCCATACGAGCAGTACTTC